The 27 T cell receptor beta chains given below trace back to one sample, sequenced in a study of a mutant IDH1 vaccine in newly diagnosed glioma. TCRdb's copy holds only in-frame clones and misses some; the assay was immunoSEQ multiplex PCR. The repertoire holds more than 30,000 clones, with around 87% as singletons. As to time point: week 11, during vaccination. Doses consisted of 300 ug of mutant IDH1 20-mer peptide each, paired with topical imiquimod. No antigen has been assigned to these receptors. The sequenced sample was PBMCs, obtained from a glioma patient whose treatment included an IDH1 peptide vaccine. The source is a man younger than 30 with glioma.

V is TRBV7-9 and J is TRBJ2-1; a possible D gene is TRBD1 (6 bases). The germline gives CDR1 SEHNR, CDR2 FQNEAQ (reference sequence). The length of the CDR3 is 12 residues. Deletions cut 1 base from V and 9 bases from J, with 7 bases between. In DNA, the CDR3 is TGTGCCAGCAGCTTAGGACAGGCTGAGCAGTTCTTC. Its translation: CASSLGQAEQFF.

This clone is medium-sized in the sample. The chain uses TRBV29-1 and TRBJ2-2; 11 nucleotides match TRBD1. This CDR3 is 15 amino acids long. Germline V lookup: CDR1 SQVTM, CDR2 ANQGSEA. V lost 6 bases, J lost 5 bases, and 8 bases stayed unmatched. Here the CDR3 reads CSVATGTGGTGELFF. In DNA form, the CDR3 reads TGCAGCGTCGCCACCGGGACAGGGGGAACCGGGGAGCTGTTTTTT.

The chain combines TRBV6-5 with TRBJ2-5; D possibly corresponds to TRBD1 (6 bases). Between the trimmed V and J ends, which lost 5 bases and 4 bases, there was a span of 11 bases. This CDR3 has 13 amino acids. Germline-derived CDR1 and CDR2 are MNHEY and SVGAGI. CDR3 loop: CASSKQGAETQYF. The CDR3 DNA is TGTGCCAGCAGTAAACAGGGCGCAGAGACCCAGTACTTC.

This rearrangement joins TRBV6-1 to TRBJ2-1, with 8 bases fitting TRBD2. Unmatched junction bases numbered 11, after V lost 11 bases and J lost 2 bases. The CDR3 has 15 amino acids. CDR1 and CDR2 (germline): MNHNS, SASEGT. CDR3 sequence reads: CASRTDSGTYNEQFF. As DNA, the CDR3 is TGTGCCTCAAGAACTGATAGCGGGACCTACAATGAGCAGTTCTTC.

The CDR3 spells CASSSPGLAGEQYF. As DNA, the CDR3 is TGTGCCAGCAGCTCTCCGGGACTAGCGGGTGAGCAGTACTTC. V gene TRBV7-9 combines with J gene TRBJ2-7, with TRBD2 identical over 12 bases. In germline, CDR1 is SEHNR, CDR2 FQNEAQ (reference sequence). V gave up 4 bases and J gave up 7 bases; unmatched junction bases: 5. The CDR3 extends over 14 amino acids.

The V call is TRBV7-3, the J call TRBJ2-1; D remains unclear. Per the germline V gene, CDR1 is SGHTA and CDR2 is FQGTGA. The CDR3 covers 15 residues. Trimming left V 1 base short and J 0 bases short, with 7 bases between. CDR3 sequence: CASSLRSASYNEQFF. The DNA of the CDR3 is TGTGCCAGCAGCTTAAGGTCGGCCTCCTACAATGAGCAGTTCTTC.

The gene calls are TRBV18 and TRBJ2-7, with 9 bases aligning to TRBD2. J was trimmed by 6 bases and V by 3 bases; bases with no gene match: 9. The CDR3 totals 15 residues. Germline CDR1 and CDR2: KGHSH and LQKENI. CDR3 region: CASSPESSGRVEQYF. CDR3 DNA: TGTGCCAGCTCACCCGAGAGTAGCGGGAGAGTCGAGCAGTACTTC.

The chain uses TRBV4-1 and TRBJ1-1, with D unclear. V lost 0 bases, J lost 2 bases, and 10 bases lay in between. The length of the CDR3 is 15 residues. CDR1 and CDR2 (germline): MGHRA, YSYEKL. The CDR3 DNA reads TGCGCCAGCAGCCAAGAAGGGCAGGCAAACACTGAAGCTTTCTTT. Translated, it gives CASSQEGQANTEAFF.

The V gene is TRBV30, the J gene TRBJ1-2; a possible D gene is TRBD1 (5 bases). This CDR3 comprises 12 residues. CDR1 is GTSNPN and CDR2 is SVGIG in the germline V gene (reference sequence). The CDR3 sequence: CCCLGDVYGYTF. CDR3 bases: TGTTGCTGCCTGGGGGACGTCTATGGCTACACCTTC.

The chain has TRBV7-9 and TRBJ1-1, with no clear D. The CDR3 is 11 amino acids. V was trimmed by 7 bases and J by 1 base, leaving 4 bases between them. Looked up from germline, CDR1 is SEHNR and CDR2 is FQNEAQ (reference sequence). The CDR3 region has the DNA TGTGCCAGCAAAAGGAACACTGAAGCTTTCTTT. Encoded protein: CASKRNTEAFF.

This rearrangement joins TRBV7-2 to TRBJ2-5; 9 bases are a match to TRBD2. The CDR3 has 16 amino acids. V lost 3 bases, J lost 7 bases, and 12 bases stayed unmatched. Germline CDR1 and CDR2: SGHTA and FQGNSA. The CDR3 nucleotides are TGTGCCAGCAGCTTGTTCGCTAGCGGGGTTCGCGGGACCCAGTACTTC. Translation gives CASSLFASGVRGTQYF.

The V gene is TRBV5-1, the J gene TRBJ2-5; 7 positions agree with TRBD2. Per germline, CDR1 SGHRS and CDR2 YFSETQ. The J segment lost 1 base and the V segment lost 0 bases, leaving 3 bases of the junction unmatched. The CDR3 runs 15 residues. CDR3 loop: CASSLVSSGQETQYF. CDR3 nucleotide sequence: TGCGCCAGCAGCTTGGTTTCTAGCGGCCAAGAGACCCAGTACTTC.

The rearrangement joins TRBV10-3 to TRBJ2-7, with D perhaps matching TRBD1 (5 bases). V shed 6 bases and J shed 0 bases, with 15 bases lying between them. Germline V gene sequence: CDR1 ENHRY, CDR2 SYGVKD. The CDR3 contains 15 residues. CDR3 DNA: TGTGCCATCAGGACGGACACATCGACCTCCTACGAGCAGTACTTC. This sequence encodes CAIRTDTSTSYEQYF.

The rearrangement joins TRBV6-5 to TRBJ2-1; possibly TRBD2 for D (5 bases). Germline CDR1 is MNHEY and CDR2 is SVGAGI. The CDR3 covers 15 residues. V gave up 6 bases and J gave up 4 bases, with 16 bases separating them. CDR3 loop: CASRRTRMGYNEQFF. The CDR3 DNA follows: TGTGCCAGCAGGCGGACTCGAATGGGGTACAATGAGCAGTTCTTC.

J is TRBJ2-5 and V is TRBV7-9; D assignment may be TRBD1 or TRBD2 (5 bases each). CDR3 length: 18 amino acids. Trimming pared 5 bases from V and 1 base from J, leaving 23 bases between. CDR1 is SEHNR, CDR2 FQNEAQ, per germline (reference sequence). The CDR3 is CASSLRDPYRPVQETQYF. Here the CDR3 DNA reads TGTGCCAGCAGCCTACGGGACCCGTATCGCCCCGTCCAAGAGACCCAGTACTTC.

The rearrangement links TRBV4-1 to TRBJ1-1, with D unclear. The germline CDR1 and CDR2 sequences are MGHRA and YSYEKL. The CDR3 covers 14 residues. Trimming took 1 base from V and 7 from J, leaving 13 bases between them. The CDR3 sequence: CASSQGANGHEAFF. For the CDR3, the DNA is TGCGCCAGCAGCCAAGGGGCGAACGGCCATGAAGCTTTCTTT.

The chain links TRBV4-2 to TRBJ2-5; D remains unclear. Looked up from germline, CDR1 is LGHNA and CDR2 is YNFKEQ. V lost 0 bases and J 6 bases, leaving 14 bases between the germline ends. The CDR3 sequence is 15 residues long. The CDR3 DNA is TGTGCCAGCAGCCAAGATTGGACCCCACCAAAGACCCAGTACTTC. Translation gives CASSQDWTPPKTQYF.

V gene TRBV29-1 combines with J gene TRBJ2-7, with a possible D match to TRBD2 (7 bases). V was clipped by 3 bases and J by 7 bases, with 19 bases between them. Germline V gene lookup returns CDR1 SQVTM and CDR2 ANQGSEA. CDR3 length equals 14 residues. CDR3 nucleotides: TGCAGCGTTGAGGGGGCCCCTACCGGGGGGGAGCAGTACTTC. Translating it yields CSVEGAPTGGEQYF.

This chain uses TRBV5-5 with TRBJ2-2, with 8 nucleotides matching TRBD1. The V and J ends lost 4 bases and 1 base, in that order; junction bases with no gene match: 6. CDR1 and CDR2 (germline): SGHKS, YYEKEE (reference sequence). CDR3 length: 16 amino acids. CDR3 bases: TGTGCCAGCAGCCGGTGGACAGGGAAGAACACCGGGGAGCTGTTTTTT. Amino acids: CASSRWTGKNTGELFF.

J is TRBJ1-5 and V is TRBV4-1, with TRBD1 matching 11 bases. The germline V gene has CDR1 MGHRA and CDR2 YSYEKL. The junction had 3 bases not matched to a gene; V was cut back by 4 bases and J by 4 bases. The CDR3 totals 15 residues. In DNA form, the CDR3 reads TGCGCCAGCAGCCCGGACAGGGGGCCAAATCAGCCCCAGCATTTT. It yields the protein CASSPDRGPNQPQHF.

V gene TRBV19 combines with J gene TRBJ2-7; tentatively, D is TRBD1 or TRBD2 (5 bases each). Germline V CDR1 and CDR2: LNHDA, SQIVND (reference sequence). Deletions cut 0 bases from V and 2 bases from J, with 11 bases between. The CDR3 is 15 amino acids. The CDR3 loop reads CASSIDGTGPYEQYF. The CDR3 DNA follows: TGTGCCAGTAGTATAGACGGGACGGGCCCCTACGAGCAGTACTTC.

V gene TRBV7-2 combines with J gene TRBJ2-1; D unclear. Germline V gives CDR1 SGHTA, CDR2 FQGNSA. Trimming removed 1 base at V and 0 bases at J, with 7 bases between. The CDR3 consists of 15 residues. CDR3 sequence reads: CASSLDQFSYNEQFF. DNA for the CDR3: TGTGCCAGCAGCTTAGATCAGTTCTCCTACAATGAGCAGTTCTTC.

The rearrangement joins TRBV2 to TRBJ1-6, with D tentatively TRBD1 (5 bases). V gave up 11 bases and J gave up 7 bases, with 21 bases separating them. CDR3 size: 15 residues. CDR1 and CDR2 (germline): SNHLY, FYNNEI. The DNA of the CDR3 is TGTGCCTCCAGGGCAGGGACTCTTGGGAATTCACCCCTCCACTTT. This gives the protein CASRAGTLGNSPLHF.

V usage is TRBV7-9 and J usage is TRBJ2-7; either TRBD1 or TRBD2 may supply D (5 bases each). This CDR3 has 15 residues. Germline CDR1 SEHNR, CDR2 FQNEAQ (reference sequence). V was pared by 5 bases and J by 0 bases, with 14 bases between. CDR3 amino acids: CASSPRDGASYEQYF. CDR3 DNA sequence: TGTGCCAGCAGCCCCCGGGACGGAGCCTCCTACGAGCAGTACTTC.

This chain joins TRBV30 and TRBJ1-2; tentatively, D is TRBD1 (5 bases). The germline V gene encodes CDR1 GTSNPN and CDR2 SVGIG (reference sequence). Trimming cost V 0 bases and J 9 bases, with 14 bases left between them. The CDR3 covers 13 residues. The CDR3 here is CAWSVAGPASYTF. The CDR3 coding sequence is TGTGCCTGGAGTGTAGCGGGGCCGGCAAGCTACACCTTC.

This clone came up a few times. The V gene is TRBV29-1, the J gene TRBJ1-1; unclear D gene. V shed 3 bases and J shed 0 bases, with 14 bases lying between them. This CDR3 is built from 15 residues. CDR1 and CDR2 from the germline V gene are SQVTM and ANQGSEA. For the CDR3, the DNA is TGCAGCGTTGATAGTCGACAAATAATGAACACTGAAGCTTTCTTT. Its translation is CSVDSRQIMNTEAFF.

This chain links TRBV30 with TRBJ2-7; D might be TRBD1 (6 bases). Germline CDR1 is GTSNPN and CDR2 is SVGIG (reference sequence). V was pared by 2 bases and J by 3 bases, with 8 bases between. This CDR3 has 12 amino acids. The DNA for the CDR3 is TGTGCCTGGAGTTCCAGGGGCTACGAGCAGTACTTC. This translates into CAWSSRGYEQYF. Combining the CDR3 with reference TRBV30 and TRBJ2-7 gives the whole variable domain SQTIHQWPATLVQPVGSPLSLECTVEGTSNPNLYWYRQAAGRGLQLLFYSVGIGQISSEVPQNLSASRPQDRQFILSSKKLLLSDSGFYLCAWSSRGYEQYFGPGTRLTVT.